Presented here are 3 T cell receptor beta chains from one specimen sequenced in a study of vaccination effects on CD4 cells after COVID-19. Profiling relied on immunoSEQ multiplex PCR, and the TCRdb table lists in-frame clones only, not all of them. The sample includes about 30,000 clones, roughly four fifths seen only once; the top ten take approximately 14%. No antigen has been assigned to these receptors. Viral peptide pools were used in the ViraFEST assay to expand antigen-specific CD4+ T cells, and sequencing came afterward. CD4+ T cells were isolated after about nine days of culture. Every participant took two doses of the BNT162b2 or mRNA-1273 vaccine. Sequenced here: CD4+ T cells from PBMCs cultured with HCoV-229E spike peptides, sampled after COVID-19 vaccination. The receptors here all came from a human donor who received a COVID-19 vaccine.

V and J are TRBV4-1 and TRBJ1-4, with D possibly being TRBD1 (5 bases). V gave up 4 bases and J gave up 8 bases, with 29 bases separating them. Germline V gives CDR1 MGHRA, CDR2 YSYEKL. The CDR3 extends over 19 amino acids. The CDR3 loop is CASSPLGLEQGGSREKLFF. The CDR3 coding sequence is TGCGCCAGCAGCCCCTTAGGTTTGGAGCAGGGAGGAAGTAGGGAAAAACTGTTTTTT.

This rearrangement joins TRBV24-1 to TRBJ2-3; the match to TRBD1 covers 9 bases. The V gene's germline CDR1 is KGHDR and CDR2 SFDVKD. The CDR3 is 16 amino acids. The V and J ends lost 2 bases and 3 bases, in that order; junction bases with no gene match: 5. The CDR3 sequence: CATSDSGTGKTDTQYF. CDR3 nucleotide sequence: TGTGCCACCAGTGATTCCGGGACAGGGAAGACAGATACGCAGTATTTT.

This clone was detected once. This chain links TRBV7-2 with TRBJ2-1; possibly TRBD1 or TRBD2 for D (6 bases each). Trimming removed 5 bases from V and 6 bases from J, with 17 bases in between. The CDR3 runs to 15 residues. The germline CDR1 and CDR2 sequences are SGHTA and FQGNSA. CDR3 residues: CASSLKGGLVNEQFF. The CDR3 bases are TGTGCCAGCAGCCTAAAGGGGGGACTGGTCAATGAGCAGTTCTTC.